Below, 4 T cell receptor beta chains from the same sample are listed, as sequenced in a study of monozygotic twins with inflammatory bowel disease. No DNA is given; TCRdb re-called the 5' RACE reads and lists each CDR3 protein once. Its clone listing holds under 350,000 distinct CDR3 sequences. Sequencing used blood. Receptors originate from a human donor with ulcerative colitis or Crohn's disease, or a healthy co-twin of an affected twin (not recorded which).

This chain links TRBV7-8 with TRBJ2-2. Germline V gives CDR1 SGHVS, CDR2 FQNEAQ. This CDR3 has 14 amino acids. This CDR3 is CASSLDTYTGELFF.

The CDR3 is CASTSDRINYGYTF. The J gene is TRBJ1-2, the V gene TRBV28; as DNA is missing, the TRBD1 call by TCRdb cannot be tested. Germline V gene lookup returns CDR1 MDHEN and CDR2 SYDVKM. The CDR3 is 14 amino acids.

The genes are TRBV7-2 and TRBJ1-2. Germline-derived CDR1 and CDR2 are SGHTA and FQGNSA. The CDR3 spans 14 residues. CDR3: CASSSDSAVGGYTF.

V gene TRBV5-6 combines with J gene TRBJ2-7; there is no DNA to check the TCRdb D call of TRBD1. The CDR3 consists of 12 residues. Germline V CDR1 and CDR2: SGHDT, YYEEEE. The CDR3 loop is CASSETGNEQYF.